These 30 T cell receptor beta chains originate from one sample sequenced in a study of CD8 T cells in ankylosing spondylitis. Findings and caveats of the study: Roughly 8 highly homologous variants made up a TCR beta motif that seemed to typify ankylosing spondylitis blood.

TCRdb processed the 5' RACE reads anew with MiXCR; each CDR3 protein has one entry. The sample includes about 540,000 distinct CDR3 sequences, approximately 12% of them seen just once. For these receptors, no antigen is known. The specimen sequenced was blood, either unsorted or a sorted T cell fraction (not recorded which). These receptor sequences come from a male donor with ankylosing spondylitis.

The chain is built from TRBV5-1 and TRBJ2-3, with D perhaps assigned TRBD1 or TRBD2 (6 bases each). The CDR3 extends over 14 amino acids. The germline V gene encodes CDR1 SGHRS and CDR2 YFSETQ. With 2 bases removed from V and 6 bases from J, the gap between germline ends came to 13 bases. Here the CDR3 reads CASSFSGARDTQYF. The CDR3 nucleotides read TGCGCCAGCAGCTTCTCGGGGGCCCGGGATACGCAGTATTTT.

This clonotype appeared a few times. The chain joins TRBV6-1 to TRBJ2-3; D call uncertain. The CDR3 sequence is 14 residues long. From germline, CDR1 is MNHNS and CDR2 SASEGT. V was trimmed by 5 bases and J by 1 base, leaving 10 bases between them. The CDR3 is CASSTPSGTDTQYF. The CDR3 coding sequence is TGTGCCAGCAGTACCCCCTCCGGCACAGATACGCAGTATTTT.

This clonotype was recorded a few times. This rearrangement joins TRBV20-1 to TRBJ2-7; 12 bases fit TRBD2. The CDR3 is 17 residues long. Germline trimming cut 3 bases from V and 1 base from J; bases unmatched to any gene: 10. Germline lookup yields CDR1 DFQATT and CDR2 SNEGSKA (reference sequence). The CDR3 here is CSASGLAGGKGSYEQYF. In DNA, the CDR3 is TGCAGTGCTAGCGGGCTAGCGGGAGGGAAAGGATCCTACGAGCAGTACTTC.

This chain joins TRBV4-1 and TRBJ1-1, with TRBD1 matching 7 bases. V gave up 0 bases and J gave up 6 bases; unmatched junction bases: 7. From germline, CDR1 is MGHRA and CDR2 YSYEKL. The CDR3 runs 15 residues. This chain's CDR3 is CASSQDRTGRAEAFF. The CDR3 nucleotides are TGCGCCAGCAGCCAAGATCGGACAGGAAGAGCTGAAGCTTTCTTT.

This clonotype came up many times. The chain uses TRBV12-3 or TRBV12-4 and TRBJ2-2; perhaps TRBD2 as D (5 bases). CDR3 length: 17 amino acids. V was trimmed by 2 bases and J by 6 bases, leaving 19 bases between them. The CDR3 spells CASSLLLATPSAGELFF. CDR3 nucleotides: TGTGCCAGCAGTTTACTCTTAGCGACCCCATCAGCCGGGGAGCTGTTTTTT.

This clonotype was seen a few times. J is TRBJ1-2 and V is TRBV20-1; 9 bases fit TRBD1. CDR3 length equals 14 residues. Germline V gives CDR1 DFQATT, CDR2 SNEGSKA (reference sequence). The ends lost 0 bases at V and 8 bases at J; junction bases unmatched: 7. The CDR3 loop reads CSAREQGAPQGYTF. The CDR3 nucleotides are TGCAGTGCTAGAGAACAGGGGGCGCCCCAGGGCTACACCTTC.

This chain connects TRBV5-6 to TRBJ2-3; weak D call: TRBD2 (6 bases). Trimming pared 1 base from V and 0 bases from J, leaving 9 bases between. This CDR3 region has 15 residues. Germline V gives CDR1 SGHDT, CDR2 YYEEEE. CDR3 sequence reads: CASSLPGTSTDTQYF. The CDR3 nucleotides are TGTGCCAGCAGCTTGCCCGGGACTAGCACAGATACGCAGTATTTT.

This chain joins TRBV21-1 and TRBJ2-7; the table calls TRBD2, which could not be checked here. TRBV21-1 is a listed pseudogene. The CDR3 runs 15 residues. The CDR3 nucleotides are TGTGCCAGCTCCAAGGGCAGCCTTGGTCCTTACGAGCAGTACTTC. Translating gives CASSKGSLGPYEQYF.

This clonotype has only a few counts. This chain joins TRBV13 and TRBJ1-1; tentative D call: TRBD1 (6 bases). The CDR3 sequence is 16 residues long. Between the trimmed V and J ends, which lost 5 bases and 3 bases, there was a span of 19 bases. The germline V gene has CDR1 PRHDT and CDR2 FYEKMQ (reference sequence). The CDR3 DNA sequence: TGTGCCAGCAGCAAGCAAAGGGACATCGGGTACACTGAAGCTTTCTTT. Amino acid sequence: CASSKQRDIGYTEAFF. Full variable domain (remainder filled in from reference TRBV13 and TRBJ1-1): AAGVIQSPRHLIKEKRETATLKCYPIPRHDTVYWYQQGPGQDPQFLISFYEKMQSDKGSIPDRFSAQQFSDYHSELNMSSLELGDSALYFCASSKQRDIGYTEAFFGQGTRLTVV.

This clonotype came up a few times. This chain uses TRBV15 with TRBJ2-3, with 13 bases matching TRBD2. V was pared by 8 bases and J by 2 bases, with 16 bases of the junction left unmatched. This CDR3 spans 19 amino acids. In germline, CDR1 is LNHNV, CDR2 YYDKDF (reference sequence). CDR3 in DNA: TGTGCCACCGGGAGACAGGGAACTAGCGGGAGGGCTTTCACAGATACGCAGTATTTT. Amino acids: CATGRQGTSGRAFTDTQYF.

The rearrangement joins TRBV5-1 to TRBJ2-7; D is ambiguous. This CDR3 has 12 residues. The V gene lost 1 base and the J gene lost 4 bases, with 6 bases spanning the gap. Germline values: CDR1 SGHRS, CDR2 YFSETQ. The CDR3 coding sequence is TGCGCCAGCAGCTTGCTGTATTACGAGCAGTACGTC. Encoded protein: CASSLLYYEQYV.

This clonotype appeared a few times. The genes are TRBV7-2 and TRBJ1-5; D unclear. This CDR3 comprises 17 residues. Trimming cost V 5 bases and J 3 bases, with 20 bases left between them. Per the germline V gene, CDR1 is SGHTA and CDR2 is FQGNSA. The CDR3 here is CASSTYGGSLYNQPQHF. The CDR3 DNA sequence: TGTGCCAGCAGCACCTACGGAGGGTCCCTGTACAATCAGCCCCAGCATTTT.

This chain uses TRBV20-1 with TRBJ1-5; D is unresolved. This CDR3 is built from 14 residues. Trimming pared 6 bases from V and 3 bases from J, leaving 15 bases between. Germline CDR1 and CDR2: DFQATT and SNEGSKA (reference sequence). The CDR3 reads CSAVSPASNQPQHF. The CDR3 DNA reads TGCAGTGCCGTCTCGCCAGCTTCCAATCAGCCCCAGCATTTT.

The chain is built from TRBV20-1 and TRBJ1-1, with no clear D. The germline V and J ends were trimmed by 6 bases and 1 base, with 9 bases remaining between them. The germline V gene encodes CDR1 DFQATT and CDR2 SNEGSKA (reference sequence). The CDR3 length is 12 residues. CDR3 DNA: TGCAGTGCCCAGAGGACGAACACTGAAGCTTTCTTT. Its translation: CSAQRTNTEAFF.

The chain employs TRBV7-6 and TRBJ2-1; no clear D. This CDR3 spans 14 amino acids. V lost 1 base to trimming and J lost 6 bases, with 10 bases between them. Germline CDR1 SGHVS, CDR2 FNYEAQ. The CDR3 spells CASSLVAPVNEQFF. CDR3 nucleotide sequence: TGTGCCAGCAGCTTAGTAGCCCCCGTCAATGAGCAGTTCTTC.

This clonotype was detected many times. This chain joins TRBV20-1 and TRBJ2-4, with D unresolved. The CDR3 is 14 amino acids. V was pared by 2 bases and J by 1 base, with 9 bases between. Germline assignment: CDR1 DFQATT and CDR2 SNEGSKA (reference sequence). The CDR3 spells CSARTDGAKNIQYF. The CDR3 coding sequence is TGCAGTGCTAGAACAGACGGGGCCAAAAACATTCAGTACTTC.

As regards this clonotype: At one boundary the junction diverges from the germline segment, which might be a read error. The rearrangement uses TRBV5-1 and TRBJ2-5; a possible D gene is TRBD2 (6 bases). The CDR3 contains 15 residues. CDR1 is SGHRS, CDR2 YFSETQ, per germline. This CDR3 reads CTSSLEGGDEGTQYF. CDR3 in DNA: TGCACCAGCAGCTTGGAGGGCGGGGACGAAGGGACCCAGTACTTC.

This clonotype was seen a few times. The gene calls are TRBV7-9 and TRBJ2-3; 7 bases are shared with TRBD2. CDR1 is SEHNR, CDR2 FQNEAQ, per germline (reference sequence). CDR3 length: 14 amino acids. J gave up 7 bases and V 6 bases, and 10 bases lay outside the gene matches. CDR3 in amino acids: CASSLSGESNTQYF. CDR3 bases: TGTGCCAGCAGTTTGAGCGGGGAGTCAAATACGCAGTATTTT.

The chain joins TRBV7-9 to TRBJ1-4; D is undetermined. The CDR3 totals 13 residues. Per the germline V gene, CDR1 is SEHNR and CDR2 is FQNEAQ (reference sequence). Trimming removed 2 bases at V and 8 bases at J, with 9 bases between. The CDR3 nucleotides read TGTGCCAGCAGCTTATTAGAGAGGGAAAAACTGTTTTTT. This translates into CASSLLEREKLFF.

The CDR3 DNA is TGTGCCAGCAGGGGGAGGGGTCAGCCCCAGCATTTT. Its protein product is CASRGRGQPQHF. The J gene is TRBJ1-5, the V gene TRBV12-3 or TRBV12-4; a weak D match, TRBD1 (5 bases). V was pared by 6 bases and J by 6 bases, with 9 bases between. This CDR3 region has 12 residues.

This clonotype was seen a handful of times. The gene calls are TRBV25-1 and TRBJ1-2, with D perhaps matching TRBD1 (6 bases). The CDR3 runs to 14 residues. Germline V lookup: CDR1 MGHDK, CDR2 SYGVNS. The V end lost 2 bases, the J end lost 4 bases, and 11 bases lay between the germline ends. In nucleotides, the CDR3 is TGTGCCAGCAGTGAAAACCCGGGGGCCTATGGCTACACCTTC. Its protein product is CASSENPGAYGYTF.

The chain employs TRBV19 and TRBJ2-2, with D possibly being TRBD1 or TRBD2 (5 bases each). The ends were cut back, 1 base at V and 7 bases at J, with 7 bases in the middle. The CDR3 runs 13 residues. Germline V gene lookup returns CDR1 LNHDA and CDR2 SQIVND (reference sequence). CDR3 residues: CASSIVGGGELFF. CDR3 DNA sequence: TGTGCCAGTAGTATAGTTGGGGGCGGGGAGCTGTTTTTT.

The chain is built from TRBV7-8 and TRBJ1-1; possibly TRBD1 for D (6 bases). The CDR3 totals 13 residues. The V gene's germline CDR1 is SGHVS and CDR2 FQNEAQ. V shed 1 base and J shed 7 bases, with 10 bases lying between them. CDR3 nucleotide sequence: TGTGCCAGCAGCTTAGACAGGGAGGATGAAGCTTTCTTT. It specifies CASSLDREDEAFF. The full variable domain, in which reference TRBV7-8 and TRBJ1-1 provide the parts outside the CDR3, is GAGVSQSPRYKVAKRGQDVALRCDPISGHVSLFWYQQALGQGPEFLTYFQNEAQLDKSGLPSDRFFAERPEGSVSTLKIQRTQQEDSAVYLCASSLDREDEAFFGQGTRLTVV.

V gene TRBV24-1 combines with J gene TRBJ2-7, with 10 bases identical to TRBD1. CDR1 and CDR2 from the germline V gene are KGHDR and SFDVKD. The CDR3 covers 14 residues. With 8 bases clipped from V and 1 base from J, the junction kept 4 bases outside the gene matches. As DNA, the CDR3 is TGTGCCACCAAACCGGGACAGGGGTCCTACGAGCAGTACGTC. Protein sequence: CATKPGQGSYEQYV.

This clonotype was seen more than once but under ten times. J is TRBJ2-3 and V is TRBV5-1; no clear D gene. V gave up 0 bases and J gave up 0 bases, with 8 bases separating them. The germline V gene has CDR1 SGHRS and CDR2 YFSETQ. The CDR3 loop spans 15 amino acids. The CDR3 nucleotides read TGCGCCAGCAGCTTGGAGGACCCTAGCACAGATACGCAGTATTTT. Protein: CASSLEDPSTDTQYF.

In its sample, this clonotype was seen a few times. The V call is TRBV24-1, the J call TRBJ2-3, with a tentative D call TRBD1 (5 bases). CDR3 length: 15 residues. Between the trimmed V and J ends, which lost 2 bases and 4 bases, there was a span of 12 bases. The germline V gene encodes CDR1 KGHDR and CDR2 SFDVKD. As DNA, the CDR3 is TGTGCCACCAGTGATTGGGGCGAAAGCGCAGATACGCAGTATTTT. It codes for CATSDWGESADTQYF.

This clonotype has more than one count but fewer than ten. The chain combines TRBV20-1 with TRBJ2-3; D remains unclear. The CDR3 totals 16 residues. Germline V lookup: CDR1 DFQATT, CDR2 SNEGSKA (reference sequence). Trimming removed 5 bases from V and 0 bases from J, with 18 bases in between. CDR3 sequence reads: CSAHTLQSTSTDTQYF. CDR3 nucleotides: TGCAGTGCTCACACCCTACAGAGTACTAGCACAGATACGCAGTATTTT.

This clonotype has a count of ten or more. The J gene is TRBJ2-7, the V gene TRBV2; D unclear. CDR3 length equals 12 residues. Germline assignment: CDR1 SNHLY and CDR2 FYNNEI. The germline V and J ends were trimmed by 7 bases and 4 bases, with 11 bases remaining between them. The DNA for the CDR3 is TGTGCCAGCAAGGAAAACGGGTACGAGCAGTACTTC. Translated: CASKENGYEQYF.

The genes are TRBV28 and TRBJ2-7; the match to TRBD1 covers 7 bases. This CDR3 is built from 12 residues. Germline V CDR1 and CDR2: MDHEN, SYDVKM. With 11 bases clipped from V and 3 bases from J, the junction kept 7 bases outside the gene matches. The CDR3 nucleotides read TGTGCCTCCTCGGCAGGGGGCTACGAGCAGTACGTC. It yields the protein CASSAGGYEQYV.

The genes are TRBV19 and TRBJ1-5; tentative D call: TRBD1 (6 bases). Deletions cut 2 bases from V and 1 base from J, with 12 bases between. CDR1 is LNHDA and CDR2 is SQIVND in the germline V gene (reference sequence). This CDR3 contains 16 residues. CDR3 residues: CASSISGGGSNQPQHF. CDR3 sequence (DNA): TGTGCCAGTAGTATATCGGGGGGCGGAAGCAATCAGCCCCAGCATTTT. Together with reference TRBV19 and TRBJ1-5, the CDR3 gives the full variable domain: DGGITQSPKYLFRKEGQNVTLSCEQNLNHDAMYWYRQDPGQGLRLIYYSQIVNDFQKGDIAEGYSVSREKKESFPLTVTSAQKNPTAFYLCASSISGGGSNQPQHFGDGTRLSIL.